This T cell receptor beta chain was sequenced during a study of blood T cells in healthy people across ages. The CDR3 sequence is 15 residues long. Germline V gene lookup returns CDR1 LGHNA and CDR2 YNFKEQ. Through a sample-barcoded 5' primer and a J-beta primer mix, a second PCR was run for 7 to 11 cycles. TCRdb analysed the 5' RACE reads with MiXCR anew, one entry per CDR3 protein. The table lists about 570,000 distinct CDR3 sequences, 25% to 30% of them singletons. This chain joins TRBV4-2 and TRBJ2-5; 8 bases fit TRBD2. The J call may be incorrect, as the DNA end agrees better with TRBJ2-7. Sequencing was performed on blood. The sequence derives from a woman aged 70 to 79 in good health. CDR3 bases: TGTGCCAGCAGCCAGAGCAGCGGGGGATCCTACGAGCAGTACTTC. It translates to CASSQSSGGSYEQYF.